This TCR beta chain was retrieved from a study of blood T cells in healthy people across ages. Combining a sample-barcoded 5' primer with a J-beta primer mix, a second PCR ran for roughly 7 to 11 cycles. Using its own MiXCR run on the 5' RACE reads, TCRdb lists one record per CDR3 protein. The data hold 650,000 to 950,000 distinct CDR3 sequences, with under 45% observed a single time. The V end was cut by 5 bases, the J end by 6 bases, with 21 bases between. Germline CDR1 reads SGHRS; CDR2 reads YFSETQ. The CDR3 consists of 15 residues. The chain links TRBV5-1 to TRBJ2-7, with D possibly being TRBD2 (7 bases). The TCR comes from a man aged 55 to 70 in good health. Sequenced: blood. The CDR3 here is CASSIGERDIPEQYF. CDR3 bases: TGCGCCAGCAGTATAGGTGAGCGGGACATTCCCGAGCAGTACTTC.